This TCR beta chain was identified in a study of shared T cell receptors in the human thymus. V gave up 6 bases and J gave up 5 bases; unmatched junction bases: 16. Germline loops: CDR1 SQVTM, CDR2 ANQGSEA. CDR3 length: 16 amino acids. Method: immunoSEQ multiplex PCR; TCRdb's copy keeps in-frame clones and lacks some. The sample has hundreds of thousands of clones, around nine tenths seen once; the top ten hold 0.0095% to 0.012%. These sequences were also reported in another study, on human thymus T cells. Per that paper: Related studies noted strongly shared thymic repertoires across unrelated people.

Sequencing was carried out using thymocytes. This sequence joins TRBV29-1 and TRBJ2-5; 9 nucleotides align to TRBD1. The sequence came from a boy under two years old with a congenital heart defect. The CDR3 nucleotides are TGCAGCGTAAGGGACAGGGTGAGTCCAAGCGAGGAGACCCAGTACTTC. The encoded protein is CSVRDRVSPSEETQYF.